This TCR beta chain was observed in a study of beta chain features in type 1 diabetes. Turning to the study itself: The examined sorted cells totaled approximately 100 million across samples.

About this clone: What it binds is not known.

Study results and limitations: Lower insertion and higher deletion counts appeared at VDJ junctions in type 1 diabetes patients. In comparison with healthy donors, patients had naive, central memory and Treg TCRB repertoires that appeared more similar.

The purity of all sorted populations exceeded 95%. The investigators reverse transcribed all of the isolated RNA, so they sequenced expressed TCRB transcripts. Data came from immunoSEQ multiplex PCR; TCRdb stores just in-frame clones and leaves some out. The table includes about 150,000 clones, around 8% detected once. The junction had 5 bases not matched to a gene; V was cut back by 4 bases and J by 4 bases. This CDR3 contains 14 residues. Germline loops: CDR1 SQVTM, CDR2 ANQGSEA. The sample taken for sequencing was central memory CD4+ T cells from blood. This rearrangement joins TRBV29-1 to TRBJ1-5; TRBD1 agrees at 9 bases. The receptor's source is a man aged 18 to 30 in good health. For the CDR3, the DNA is TGCAGCGTTGGGGGGGACAGGGATAATCAGCCCCAGCATTTT. It yields the protein CSVGGDRDNQPQHF. Supplemented by reference TRBV29-1 and TRBJ1-5, the full variable domain reads SAVISQKPSRDICQRGTSLTIQCQVDSQVTMMFWYRQQPGQSLTLIATANQGSEATYESGFVIDKFPISRPNLTFSTLTVSNMSPEDSSIYLCSVGGDRDNQPQHFGDGTRLSIL.